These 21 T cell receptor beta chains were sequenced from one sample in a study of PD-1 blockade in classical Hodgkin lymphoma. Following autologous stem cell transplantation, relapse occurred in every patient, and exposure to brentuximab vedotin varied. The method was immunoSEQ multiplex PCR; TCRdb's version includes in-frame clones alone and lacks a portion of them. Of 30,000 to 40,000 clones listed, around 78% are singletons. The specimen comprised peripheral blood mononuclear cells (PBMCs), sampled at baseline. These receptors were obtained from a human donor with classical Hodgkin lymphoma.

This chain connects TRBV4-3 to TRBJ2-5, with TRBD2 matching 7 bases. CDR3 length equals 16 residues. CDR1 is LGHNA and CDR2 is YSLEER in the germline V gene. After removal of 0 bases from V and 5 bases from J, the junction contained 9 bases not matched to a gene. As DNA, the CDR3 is TGCGCCAGCAGCCAAGATTGGGGTAGCGGGCAGGAGACCCAGTACTTC. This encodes CASSQDWGSGQETQYF.

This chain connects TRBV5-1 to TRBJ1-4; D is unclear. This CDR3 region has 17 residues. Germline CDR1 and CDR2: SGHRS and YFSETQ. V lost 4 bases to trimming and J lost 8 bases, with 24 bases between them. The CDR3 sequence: CASSTGSRSGVYEKLFF. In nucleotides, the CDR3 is TGCGCCAGCAGCACTGGTAGCCGATCTGGGGTTTACGAAAAACTGTTTTTT. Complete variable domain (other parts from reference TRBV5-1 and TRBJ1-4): KAGVTQTPRYLIKTRGQQVTLSCSPISGHRSVSWYQQTPGQGLQFLFEYFSETQRNKGNFPGRFSGRQFSNSRSEMNVSTLELGDSALYLCASSTGSRSGVYEKLFFGSGTQLSVL.

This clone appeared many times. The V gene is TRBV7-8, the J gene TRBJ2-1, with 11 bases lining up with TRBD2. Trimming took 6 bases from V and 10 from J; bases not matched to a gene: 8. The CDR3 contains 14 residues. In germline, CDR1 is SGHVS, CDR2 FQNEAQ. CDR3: CASSSTSGIDEQFF. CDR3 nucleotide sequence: TGTGCCAGCAGTTCGACTAGCGGGATAGACGAGCAGTTCTTC.

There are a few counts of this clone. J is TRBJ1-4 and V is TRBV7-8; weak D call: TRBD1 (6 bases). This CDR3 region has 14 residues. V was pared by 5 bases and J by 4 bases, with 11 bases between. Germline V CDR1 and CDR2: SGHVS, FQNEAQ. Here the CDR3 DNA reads TGTGCCAGCAGCCCGGACAGATATAATGAAAAACTGTTTTTT. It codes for CASSPDRYNEKLFF.

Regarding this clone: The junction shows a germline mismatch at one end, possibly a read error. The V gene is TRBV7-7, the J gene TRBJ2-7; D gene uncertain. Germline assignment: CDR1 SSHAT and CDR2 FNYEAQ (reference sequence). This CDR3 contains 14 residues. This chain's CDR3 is CASSLVLSLYEQYF. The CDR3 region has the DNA TGTGCTAGCAGCTTAGTTCTGTCCCTCTACGAGCAGTACTTC.

The CDR3 sequence: CASSPGQWGDNEQFF. The CDR3 bases are TGCGCCAGCAGCCCGGGACAGTGGGGGGACAATGAGCAGTTCTTC. V gene TRBV4-3 combines with J gene TRBJ2-1; possibly TRBD1 for D (7 bases). CDR1 and CDR2 from the germline V gene are LGHNA and YSLEER. The CDR3 has 15 amino acids. Trimming took 4 bases from V and 5 from J, leaving 15 bases between them.

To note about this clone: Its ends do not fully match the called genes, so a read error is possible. Here the CDR3 reads CASSSGSRGELFF. In DNA form, the CDR3 reads TGTGCCAGCAGTAGCGGGAGTAGGGGGGAGCTGTTTTTT. The V and J genes are TRBV19 and TRBJ2-2; 9 bases align to TRBD2. Germline V gene sequence: CDR1 LNHDA, CDR2 SQIVND (reference sequence). This CDR3 has 13 amino acids.

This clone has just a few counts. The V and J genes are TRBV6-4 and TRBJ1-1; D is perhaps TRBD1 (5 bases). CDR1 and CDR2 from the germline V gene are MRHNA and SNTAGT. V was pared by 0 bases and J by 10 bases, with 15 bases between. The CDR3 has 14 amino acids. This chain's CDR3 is CASSDSKGQGGAFF. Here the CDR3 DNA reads TGTGCCAGCAGTGACTCAAAGGGGCAGGGAGGAGCTTTCTTT.

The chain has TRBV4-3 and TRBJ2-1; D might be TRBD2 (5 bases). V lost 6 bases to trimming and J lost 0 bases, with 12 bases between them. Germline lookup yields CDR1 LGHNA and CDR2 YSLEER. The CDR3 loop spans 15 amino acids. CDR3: CASRERLSSYNEQFF. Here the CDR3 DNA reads TGCGCCAGCAGAGAGCGGCTTAGCTCCTACAATGAGCAGTTCTTC.

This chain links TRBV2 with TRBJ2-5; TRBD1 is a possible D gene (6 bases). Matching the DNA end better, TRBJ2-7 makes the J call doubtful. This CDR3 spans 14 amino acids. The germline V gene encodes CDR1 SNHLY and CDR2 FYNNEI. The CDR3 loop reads CASGWAGDTVEQYF. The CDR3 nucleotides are TGTGCCAGCGGATGGGCAGGGGATACTGTCGAGCAGTACTTC.

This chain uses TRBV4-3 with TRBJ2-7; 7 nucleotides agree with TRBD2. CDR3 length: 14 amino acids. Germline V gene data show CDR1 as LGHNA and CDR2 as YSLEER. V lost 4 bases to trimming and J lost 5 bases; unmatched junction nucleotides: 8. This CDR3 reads CASSPDPSGHEQYF. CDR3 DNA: TGCGCCAGCAGCCCGGATCCTAGCGGTCACGAGCAGTACTTC.

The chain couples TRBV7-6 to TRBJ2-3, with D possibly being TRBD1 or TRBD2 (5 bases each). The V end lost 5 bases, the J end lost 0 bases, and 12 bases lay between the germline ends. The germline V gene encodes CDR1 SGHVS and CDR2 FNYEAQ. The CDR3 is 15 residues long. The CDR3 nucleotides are TGTGCCAGCAGCCGGGGACGCCTAAGCACAGATACGCAGTATTTT. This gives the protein CASSRGRLSTDTQYF.

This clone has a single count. The DNA of the CDR3 is TGCGCCAGCAGCTTGGACTCAGCCCTAGCCCCTTCACCCCTCCACTTT. Residues: CASSLDSALAPSPLHF. V and J are TRBV5-1 and TRBJ1-6; D is ambiguous. Trimming shortened V by 0 bases and J by 9 bases, and 16 bases separated the two germline ends. The germline V gene encodes CDR1 SGHRS and CDR2 YFSETQ. The CDR3 contains 16 residues.

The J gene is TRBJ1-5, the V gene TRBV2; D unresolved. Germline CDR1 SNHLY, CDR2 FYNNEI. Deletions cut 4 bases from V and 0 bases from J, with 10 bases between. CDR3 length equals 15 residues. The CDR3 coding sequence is TGTGCCAGCAGTGGTGGCATTAATAGCAATCAGCCCCAGCATTTT. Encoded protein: CASSGGINSNQPQHF.

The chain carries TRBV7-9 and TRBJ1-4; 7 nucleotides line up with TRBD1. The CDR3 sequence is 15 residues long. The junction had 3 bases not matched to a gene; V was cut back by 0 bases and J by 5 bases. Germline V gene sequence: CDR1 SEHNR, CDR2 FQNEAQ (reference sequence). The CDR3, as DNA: TGTGCCAGCAGCTTAGCGGACAGGAGAAATGAAAAACTGTTTTTT. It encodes CASSLADRRNEKLFF.

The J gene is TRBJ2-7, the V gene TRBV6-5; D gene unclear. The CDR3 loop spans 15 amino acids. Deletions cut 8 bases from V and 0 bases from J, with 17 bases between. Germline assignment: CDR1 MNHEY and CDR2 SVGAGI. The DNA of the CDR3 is TGTGCCAGCCAGTTAGAGGAATCGAGCTCCTACGAGCAGTACTTC. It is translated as CASQLEESSSYEQYF.

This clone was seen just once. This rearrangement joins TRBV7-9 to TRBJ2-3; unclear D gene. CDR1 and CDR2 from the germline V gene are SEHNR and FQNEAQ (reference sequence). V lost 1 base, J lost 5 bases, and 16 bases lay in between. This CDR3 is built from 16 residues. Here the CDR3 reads CASSLGVALRQDTQYF. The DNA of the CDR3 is TGTGCCAGCAGCTTAGGTGTGGCTCTTAGGCAAGATACGCAGTATTTT.

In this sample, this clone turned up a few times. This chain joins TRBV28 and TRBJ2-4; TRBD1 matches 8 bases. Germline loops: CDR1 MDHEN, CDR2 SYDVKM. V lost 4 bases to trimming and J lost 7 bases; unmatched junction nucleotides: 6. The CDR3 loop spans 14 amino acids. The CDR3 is CASSSTGVGNIQYF. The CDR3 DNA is TGTGCCAGCAGTTCGACAGGGGTTGGTAACATTCAGTACTTC.

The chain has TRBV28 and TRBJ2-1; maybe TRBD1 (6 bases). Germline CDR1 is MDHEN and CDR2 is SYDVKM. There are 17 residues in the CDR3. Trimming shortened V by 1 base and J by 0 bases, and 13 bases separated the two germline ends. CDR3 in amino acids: CASSLSGHGSSYNEQFF. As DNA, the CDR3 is TGTGCCAGCAGTTTATCGGGACATGGAAGCTCCTACAATGAGCAGTTCTTC.

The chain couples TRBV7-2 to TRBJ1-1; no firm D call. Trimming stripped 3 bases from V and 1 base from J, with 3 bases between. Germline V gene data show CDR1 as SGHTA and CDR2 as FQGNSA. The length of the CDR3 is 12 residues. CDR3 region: CASSFRNTEAFF. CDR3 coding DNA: TGTGCCAGCAGCTTCAGGAACACTGAAGCTTTCTTT.

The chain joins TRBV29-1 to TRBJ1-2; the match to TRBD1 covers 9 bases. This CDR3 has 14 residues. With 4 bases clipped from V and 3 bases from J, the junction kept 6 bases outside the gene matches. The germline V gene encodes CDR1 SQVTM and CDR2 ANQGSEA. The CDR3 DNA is TGCAGCGTTGGGAGGGGACAGGGCCACTATGGCTACACCTTC. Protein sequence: CSVGRGQGHYGYTF.